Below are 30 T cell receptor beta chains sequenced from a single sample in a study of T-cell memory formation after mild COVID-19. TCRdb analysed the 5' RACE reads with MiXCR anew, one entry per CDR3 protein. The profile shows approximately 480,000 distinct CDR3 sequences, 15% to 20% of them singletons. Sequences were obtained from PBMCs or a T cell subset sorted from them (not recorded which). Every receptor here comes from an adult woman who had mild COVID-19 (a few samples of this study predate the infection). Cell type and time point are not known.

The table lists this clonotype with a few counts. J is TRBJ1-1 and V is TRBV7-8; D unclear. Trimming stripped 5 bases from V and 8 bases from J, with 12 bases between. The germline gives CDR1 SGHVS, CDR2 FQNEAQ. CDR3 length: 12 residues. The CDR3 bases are TGTGCCAGCAGCCCATGGGCCAGAGAAGCTTTCTTT. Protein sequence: CASSPWAREAFF.

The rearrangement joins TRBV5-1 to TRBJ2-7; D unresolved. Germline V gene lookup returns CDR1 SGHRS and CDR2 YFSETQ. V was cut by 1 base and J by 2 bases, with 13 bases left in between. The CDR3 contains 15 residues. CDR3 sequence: CASSLRLTAAYEQYF. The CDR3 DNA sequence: TGCGCCAGCAGCTTGCGTCTGACGGCAGCCTACGAGCAGTACTTC.

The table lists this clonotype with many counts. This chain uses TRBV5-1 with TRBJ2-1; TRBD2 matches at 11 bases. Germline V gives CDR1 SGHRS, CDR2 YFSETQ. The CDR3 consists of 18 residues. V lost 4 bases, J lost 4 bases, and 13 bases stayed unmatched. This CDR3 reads CASSGAWSGLADYNEQFF. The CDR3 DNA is TGCGCCAGCAGCGGAGCCTGGTCGGGACTAGCGGATTACAATGAGCAGTTCTTC.

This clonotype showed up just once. CDR3 in amino acids: CASSLEYDTRYF. The CDR3 nucleotides are TGCGCCAGCAGCTTGGAGTATGATACGCGCTATTTT. The J gene is TRBJ2-3, the V gene TRBV5-1; D uncertain. The V and J ends lost 0 bases and 15 bases respectively, with 14 bases between them. CDR1 is SGHRS, CDR2 YFSETQ, per germline. This CDR3 comprises 12 residues.

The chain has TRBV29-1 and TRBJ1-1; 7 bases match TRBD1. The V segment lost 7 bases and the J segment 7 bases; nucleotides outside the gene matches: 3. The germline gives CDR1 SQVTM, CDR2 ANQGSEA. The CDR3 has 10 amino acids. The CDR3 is CSAGDSEAFF. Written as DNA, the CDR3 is TGCAGCGCCGGGGACAGTGAAGCTTTCTTT.

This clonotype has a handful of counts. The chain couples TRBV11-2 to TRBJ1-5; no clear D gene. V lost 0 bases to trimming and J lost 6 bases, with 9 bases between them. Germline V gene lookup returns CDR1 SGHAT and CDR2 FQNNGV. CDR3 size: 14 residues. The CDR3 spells CASSLDFGIQPQHF. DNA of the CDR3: TGTGCCAGCAGCTTAGATTTCGGGATTCAGCCCCAGCATTTT.

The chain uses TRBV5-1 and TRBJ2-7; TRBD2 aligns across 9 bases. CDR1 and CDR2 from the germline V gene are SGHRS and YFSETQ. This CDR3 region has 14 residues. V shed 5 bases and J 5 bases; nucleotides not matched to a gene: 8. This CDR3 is CASRVGLALHEQYF. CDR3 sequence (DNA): TGCGCCAGCAGAGTGGGACTAGCCCTCCACGAGCAGTACTTC.

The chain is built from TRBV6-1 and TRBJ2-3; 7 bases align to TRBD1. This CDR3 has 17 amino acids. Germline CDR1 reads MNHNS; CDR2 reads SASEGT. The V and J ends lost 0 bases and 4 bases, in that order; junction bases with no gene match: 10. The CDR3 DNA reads TGTGCCAGCAGTGAAGCGCTAGCAGGGGGTGCGGCAGATACGCAGTATTTT. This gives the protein CASSEALAGGAADTQYF.

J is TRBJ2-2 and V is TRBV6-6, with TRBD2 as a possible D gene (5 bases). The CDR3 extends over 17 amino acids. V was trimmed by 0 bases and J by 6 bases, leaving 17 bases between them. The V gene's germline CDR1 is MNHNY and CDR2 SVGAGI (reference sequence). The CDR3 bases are TGTGCCAGCAGTTACTCGATATCCCAATTCGGGGCCGGGGAGCTGTTTTTT. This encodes CASSYSISQFGAGELFF.

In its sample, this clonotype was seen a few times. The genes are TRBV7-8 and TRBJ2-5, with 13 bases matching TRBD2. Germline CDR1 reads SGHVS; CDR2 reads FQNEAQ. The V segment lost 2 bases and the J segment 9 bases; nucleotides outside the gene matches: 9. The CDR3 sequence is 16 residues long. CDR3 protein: CASSLTPGLAGQAQYF. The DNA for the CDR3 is TGTGCCAGCAGCTTAACACCGGGACTAGCGGGGCAAGCCCAGTACTTC.

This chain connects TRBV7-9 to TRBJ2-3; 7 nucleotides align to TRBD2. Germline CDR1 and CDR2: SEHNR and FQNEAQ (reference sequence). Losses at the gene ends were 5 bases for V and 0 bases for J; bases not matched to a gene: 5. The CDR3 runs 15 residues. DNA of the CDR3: TGTGCCAGCAGCCAGGGACTACCTAGCACAGATACGCAGTATTTT. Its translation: CASSQGLPSTDTQYF.

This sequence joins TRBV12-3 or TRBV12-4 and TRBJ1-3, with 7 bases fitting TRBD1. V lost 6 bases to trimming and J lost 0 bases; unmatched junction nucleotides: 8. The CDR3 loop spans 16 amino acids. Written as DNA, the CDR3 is TGTGCCAGCAGGGGAACAGGGGCCAGCTCTGGAAACACCATATATTTT. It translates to CASRGTGASSGNTIYF.

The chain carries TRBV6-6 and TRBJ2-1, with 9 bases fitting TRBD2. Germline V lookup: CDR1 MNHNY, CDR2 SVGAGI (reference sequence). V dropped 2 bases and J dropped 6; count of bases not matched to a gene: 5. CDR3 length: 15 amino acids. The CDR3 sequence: CASSYGGLALNEQFF. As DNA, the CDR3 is TGTGCCAGCAGTTACGGGGGACTAGCTCTCAATGAGCAGTTCTTC.

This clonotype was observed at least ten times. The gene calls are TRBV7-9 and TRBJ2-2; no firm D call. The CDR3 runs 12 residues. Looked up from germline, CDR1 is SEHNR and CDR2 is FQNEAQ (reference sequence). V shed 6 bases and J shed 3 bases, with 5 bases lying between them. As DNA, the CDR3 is TGTGCCAGCAGTTTGTACACCGGGGAGCTGTTTTTT. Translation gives CASSLYTGELFF.

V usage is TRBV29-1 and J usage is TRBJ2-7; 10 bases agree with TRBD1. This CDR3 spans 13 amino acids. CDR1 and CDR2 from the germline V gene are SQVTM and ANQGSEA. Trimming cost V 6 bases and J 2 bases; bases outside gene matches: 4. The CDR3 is CSVAGTGAYEQYF. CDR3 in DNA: TGCAGCGTCGCCGGGACAGGGGCCTACGAGCAGTACTTC.

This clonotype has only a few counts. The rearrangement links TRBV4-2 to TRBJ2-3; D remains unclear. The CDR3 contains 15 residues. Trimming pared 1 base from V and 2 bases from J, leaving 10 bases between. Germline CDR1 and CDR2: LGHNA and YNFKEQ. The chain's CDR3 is CASSQGVTSTDTQYF. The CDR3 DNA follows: TGTGCCAGCAGCCAAGGAGTCACCTCCACAGATACGCAGTATTTT.

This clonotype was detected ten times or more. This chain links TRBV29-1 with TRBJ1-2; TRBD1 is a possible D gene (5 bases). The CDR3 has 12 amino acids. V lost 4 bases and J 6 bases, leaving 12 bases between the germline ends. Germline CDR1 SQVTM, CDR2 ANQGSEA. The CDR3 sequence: CSVGQGGHGYTF. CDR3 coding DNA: TGCAGCGTTGGGCAGGGAGGACATGGCTACACCTTC.

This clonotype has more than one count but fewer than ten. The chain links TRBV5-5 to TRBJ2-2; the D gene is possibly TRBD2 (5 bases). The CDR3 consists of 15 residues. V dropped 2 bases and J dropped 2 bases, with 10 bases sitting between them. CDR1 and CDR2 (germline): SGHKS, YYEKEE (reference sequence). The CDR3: CASSFPGSNTGELFF. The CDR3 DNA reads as TGTGCCAGCAGCTTTCCGGGGAGTAACACCGGGGAGCTGTTTTTT.

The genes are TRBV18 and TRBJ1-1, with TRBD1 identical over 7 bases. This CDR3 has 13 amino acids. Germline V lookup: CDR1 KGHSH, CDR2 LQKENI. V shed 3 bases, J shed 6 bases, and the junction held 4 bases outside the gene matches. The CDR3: CASSPRGEAEAFF. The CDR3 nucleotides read TGTGCCAGCTCACCCAGGGGGGAAGCTGAAGCTTTCTTT.

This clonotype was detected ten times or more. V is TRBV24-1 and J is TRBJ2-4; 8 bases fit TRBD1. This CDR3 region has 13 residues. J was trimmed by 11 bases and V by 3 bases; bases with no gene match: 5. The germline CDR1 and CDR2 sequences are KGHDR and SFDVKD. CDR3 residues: CATSDGLGQVQYF. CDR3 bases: TGTGCCACCAGTGATGGACTGGGACAGGTTCAGTACTTC.

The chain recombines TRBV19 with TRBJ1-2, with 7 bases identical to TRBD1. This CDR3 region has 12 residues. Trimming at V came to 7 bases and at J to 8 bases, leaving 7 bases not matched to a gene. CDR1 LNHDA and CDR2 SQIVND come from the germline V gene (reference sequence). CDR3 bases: TGTGCCAGTAACGACAGGGTAGGAGGCTACACCTTC. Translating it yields CASNDRVGGYTF.

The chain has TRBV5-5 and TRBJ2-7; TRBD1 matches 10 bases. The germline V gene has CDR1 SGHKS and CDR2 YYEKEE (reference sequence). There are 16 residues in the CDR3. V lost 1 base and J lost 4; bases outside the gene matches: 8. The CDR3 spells CASSLSSQDRGYEQYF. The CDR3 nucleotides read TGTGCCAGCAGCTTGTCCTCTCAGGACAGGGGGTACGAGCAGTACTTC.

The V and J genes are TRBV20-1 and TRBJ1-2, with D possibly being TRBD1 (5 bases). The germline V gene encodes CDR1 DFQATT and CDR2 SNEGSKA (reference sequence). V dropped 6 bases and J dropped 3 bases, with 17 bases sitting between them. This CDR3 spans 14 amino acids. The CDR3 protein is CSAPIKGGDYGYTF. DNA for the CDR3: TGCAGTGCCCCCATTAAAGGAGGGGACTATGGCTACACCTTC.

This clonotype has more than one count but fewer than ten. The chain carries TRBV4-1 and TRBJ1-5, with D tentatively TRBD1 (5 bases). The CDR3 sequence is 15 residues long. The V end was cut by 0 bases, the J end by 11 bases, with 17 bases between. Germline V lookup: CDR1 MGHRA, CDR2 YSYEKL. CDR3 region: CASSQDLAGMGAQHF. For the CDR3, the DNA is TGCGCCAGCAGCCAAGATTTAGCTGGGATGGGGGCCCAGCATTTT.

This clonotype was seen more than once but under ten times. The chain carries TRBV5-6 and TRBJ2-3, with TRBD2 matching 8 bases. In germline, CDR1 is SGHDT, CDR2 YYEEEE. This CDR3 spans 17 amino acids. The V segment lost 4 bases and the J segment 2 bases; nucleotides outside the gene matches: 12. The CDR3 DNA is TGTGCCAGCAGCCCGATGTTGATTAGCGGGGTCACAGATACGCAGTATTTT. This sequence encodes CASSPMLISGVTDTQYF.

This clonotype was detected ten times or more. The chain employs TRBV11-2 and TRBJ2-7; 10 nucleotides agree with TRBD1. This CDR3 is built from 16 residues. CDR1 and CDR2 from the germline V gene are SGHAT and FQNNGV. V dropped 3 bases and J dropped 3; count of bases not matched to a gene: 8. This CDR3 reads CASSLVGQGGFYEQYF. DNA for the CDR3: TGTGCCAGCAGCTTGGTCGGACAGGGGGGGTTCTACGAGCAGTACTTC.

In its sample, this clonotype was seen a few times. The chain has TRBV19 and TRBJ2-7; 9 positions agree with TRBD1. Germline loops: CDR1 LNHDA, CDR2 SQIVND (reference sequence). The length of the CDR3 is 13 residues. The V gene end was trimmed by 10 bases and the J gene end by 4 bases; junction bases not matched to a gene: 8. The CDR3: CATKGQGTYEQYF. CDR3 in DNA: TGTGCCACCAAGGGACAGGGCACTTACGAGCAGTACTTC.

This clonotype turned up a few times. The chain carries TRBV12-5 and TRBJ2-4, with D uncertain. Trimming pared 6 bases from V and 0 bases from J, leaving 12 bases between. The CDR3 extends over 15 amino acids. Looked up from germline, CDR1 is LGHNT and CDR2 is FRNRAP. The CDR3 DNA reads TGTGCTAGTGGGCGGATGGCCGAAGCCAAAAACATTCAGTACTTC. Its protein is CASGRMAEAKNIQYF.

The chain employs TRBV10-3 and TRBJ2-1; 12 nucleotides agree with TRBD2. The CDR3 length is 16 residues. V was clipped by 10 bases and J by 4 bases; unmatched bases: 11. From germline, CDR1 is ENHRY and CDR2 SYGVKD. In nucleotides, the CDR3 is TGTGCCACGACAGGAATCCTAGCGGGGGGGTACAATGAGCAGTTCTTC. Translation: CATTGILAGGYNEQFF.

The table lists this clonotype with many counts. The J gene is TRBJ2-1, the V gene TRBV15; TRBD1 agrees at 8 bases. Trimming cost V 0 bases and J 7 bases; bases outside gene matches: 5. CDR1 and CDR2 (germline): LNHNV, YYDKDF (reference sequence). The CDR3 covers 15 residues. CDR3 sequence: CATSRDQGARNEQFF. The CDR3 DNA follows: TGTGCCACCAGCAGAGACCAGGGGGCGAGGAATGAGCAGTTCTTC.